Following are 20 T cell receptor beta chains from one sample sequenced in a study of CD8 T cell repertoires and HIV-1 epitope variants. These receptors have no identified antigens. Libraries were prepared by immunoSEQ multiplex PCR; TCRdb keeps only in-frame clonotypes and omits some of them. This sample has thousands of clones, with 67% found just once. Sample: cultured CD8+ T cells derived from PBMCs. The receptors were sampled from a male donor with HIV.

This clone has a handful of counts. The rearrangement links TRBV5-1 to TRBJ2-2; TRBD2 matches at 11 bases. This CDR3 is 16 amino acids long. Germline V lookup: CDR1 SGHRS, CDR2 YFSETQ. The junction had 4 bases not matched to a gene; V was cut back by 2 bases and J by 4 bases. As DNA, the CDR3 is TGCGCCAGCAGCTTAATAGCGGGAGGGTCCACCGGGGAGCTGTTTTTT. Translated, it gives CASSLIAGGSTGELFF. Together with reference TRBV5-1 and TRBJ2-2, the CDR3 gives the full variable domain: KAGVTQTPRYLIKTRGQQVTLSCSPISGHRSVSWYQQTPGQGLQFLFEYFSETQRNKGNFPGRFSGRQFSNSRSEMNVSTLELGDSALYLCASSLIAGGSTGELFFGEGSRLTVL.

V and J are TRBV5-4 and TRBJ1-1, with D possibly matching TRBD1 (6 bases). The CDR3 consists of 11 residues. Trimming cost V 7 bases and J 6 bases, with 10 bases left between them. Per the germline V gene, CDR1 is SGHNT and CDR2 is YYREEE (reference sequence). CDR3 coding DNA: TGTGCCAGCTCTGGGGGGCCTGAAGCTTTCTTT. Protein product: CASSGGPEAFF. The full variable domain, in which reference TRBV5-4 and TRBJ1-1 provide the parts outside the CDR3, is ETGVTQSPTHLIKTRGQQVTLRCSSQSGHNTVSWYQQALGQGPQFIFQYYREEENGRGNFPPRFSGLQFPNYSSELNVNALELDDSALYLCASSGGPEAFFGQGTRLTVV.

This chain's CDR3 is CASSLQGETQYF. CDR3 sequence (DNA): TGTGCCAGCAGTCTACAGGGGGAGACCCAGTACTTC. The rearrangement uses TRBV28 and TRBJ2-5, with 7 bases lining up with TRBD1. The germline V gene encodes CDR1 MDHEN and CDR2 SYDVKM. V lost 5 bases to trimming and J lost 5 bases; unmatched junction nucleotides: 2. This CDR3 comprises 12 residues.

The rearrangement joins TRBV13 to TRBJ2-7; TRBD2 matches 9 bases. Germline CDR1 is PRHDT and CDR2 is FYEKMQ (reference sequence). J lost 1 base, V lost 5 bases, and 6 bases had no gene match. This CDR3 has 15 amino acids. Here the CDR3 DNA reads TGTGCCAGCAGCGCCACGGGACTAGCATCCTACGAGCAGTACTTC. Translating gives CASSATGLASYEQYF.

The chain combines TRBV11-2 with TRBJ2-2; no clear D. V was clipped by 5 bases and J by 0 bases, with 10 bases between them. The CDR3 is 15 amino acids. The V gene's germline CDR1 is SGHAT and CDR2 FQNNGV. CDR3 sequence reads: CASSPTVSNTGELFF. CDR3 sequence (DNA): TGTGCCAGCAGCCCCACAGTTTCGAACACCGGGGAGCTGTTTTTT. The variable domain in full, with the rest retrieved from reference TRBV11-2 and TRBJ2-2, is EAGVAQSPRYKIIEKRQSVAFWCNPISGHATLYWYQQILGQGPKLLIQFQNNGVVDDSQLPKDRFSAERLKGVDSTLKIQPAKLEDSAVYLCASSPTVSNTGELFFGEGSRLTVL.

The J gene is TRBJ2-3, the V gene TRBV11-2; D call uncertain. The CDR3 loop spans 16 amino acids. Trimming shortened V by 5 bases and J by 2 bases, and 17 bases separated the two germline ends. In germline, CDR1 is SGHAT, CDR2 FQNNGV. CDR3 nucleotides: TGTGCCAGCAGCACATCCGTGGCGTCAGCCACAGATACGCAGTATTTT. This translates into CASSTSVASATDTQYF.

This clone turned up a few times. V usage is TRBV7-3 and J usage is TRBJ1-1; D is perhaps TRBD1 (6 bases). CDR1 SGHTA and CDR2 FQGTGA come from the germline V gene. Deletions cut 5 bases from V and 12 bases from J, with 16 bases between. The CDR3 contains 12 residues. The CDR3 is CASSPEGERTFF. Written as DNA, the CDR3 is TGTGCCAGCAGCCCAGAGGGGGAGAGAACTTTCTTT.

This clone is labeled medium-sized (0.01 to 0.1%). The chain carries TRBV5-4 and TRBJ2-7, with TRBD2 matching over 8 bases. This CDR3 is 14 amino acids long. The V segment lost 0 bases and the J segment 5 bases; nucleotides outside the gene matches: 4. Germline V lookup: CDR1 SGHNT, CDR2 YYREEE (reference sequence). The DNA for the CDR3 is TGTGCCAGCAGCTTGGGCGGGGGGAACAACGAGCAGTACTTC. This translates into CASSLGGGNNEQYF.

This clone appeared a few times. This chain joins TRBV11-3 and TRBJ2-1; 11 bases line up with TRBD2. Trimming took 3 bases from V and 4 from J; bases not matched to a gene: 5. The CDR3 sequence is 16 residues long. Per the germline V gene, CDR1 is SGHNT and CDR2 is YENEEA. The CDR3 reads CASSFLGTSGYNEQFF. CDR3 DNA sequence: TGTGCCAGCAGCTTCCTCGGGACTAGCGGATACAATGAGCAGTTCTTC.

The J gene is TRBJ1-2, the V gene TRBV28; D uncertain. This CDR3 has 15 amino acids. CDR1 MDHEN and CDR2 SYDVKM come from the germline V gene. V lost 5 bases and J 1 base, leaving 14 bases between the germline ends. The CDR3 reads CASSPDFSINYGYTF. Here the CDR3 DNA reads TGTGCCAGCAGTCCCGACTTTTCCATTAACTATGGCTACACCTTC.

This sequence joins TRBV28 and TRBJ1-6; 8 bases line up with TRBD1. The CDR3 extends over 14 amino acids. Unmatched junction bases numbered 3, after V lost 6 bases and J lost 5 bases. Germline CDR1 reads MDHEN; CDR2 reads SYDVKM. CDR3: CASSLTGDNSPLHF. DNA of the CDR3: TGTGCCAGCAGCCTGACAGGGGATAATTCACCCCTCCACTTT.

The V gene is TRBV11-3, the J gene TRBJ2-3; D not certain. Trimming shortened V by 3 bases and J by 5 bases, and 3 bases separated the two germline ends. CDR1 and CDR2 (germline): SGHNT, YENEEA. CDR3 length: 11 amino acids. This chain's CDR3 is CASSFGDTQYF. DNA of the CDR3: TGTGCCAGCAGCTTCGGAGATACGCAGTATTTT.

V gene TRBV27 combines with J gene TRBJ2-7; TRBD2 agrees at 8 bases. This CDR3 comprises 14 residues. Germline assignment: CDR1 MNHEY and CDR2 SMNVEV (reference sequence). The junction had 3 bases not matched to a gene; V was cut back by 3 bases and J by 2 bases. The CDR3 DNA follows: TGTGCCAGCAGTTTCCGAGCGGGGGCCTACGAGCAGTACTTC. It encodes CASSFRAGAYEQYF.

The table lists this clone with a few counts. The V gene is TRBV25-1, the J gene TRBJ2-7, with D perhaps given as TRBD1 or TRBD2 (5 bases each). The CDR3 covers 14 residues. CDR1 and CDR2 from the germline V gene are MGHDK and SYGVNS. Trimming took off 3 bases at V and 4 bases at J, with 13 bases between the two ends. The CDR3 bases are TGTGCCAGCAGTGAGGGGGACGGACGATACGAGCAGTACTTC. It specifies CASSEGDGRYEQYF.

This clone was found a few times. The chain combines TRBV9 with TRBJ1-3; a weak D match, TRBD1 (5 bases). V was trimmed by 0 bases and J by 3 bases, leaving 7 bases between them. In germline, CDR1 is SGDLS, CDR2 YYNGEE. The CDR3 is 14 residues long. In DNA, the CDR3 is TGTGCCAGCAGCGTAGAAGGGGATGGAAACACCATATATTTT. It yields the protein CASSVEGDGNTIYF.

DNA for the CDR3: TGTGCCAGCAGTTTAGGGGGCTACGAGCAGTACTTC. Translated: CASSLGGYEQYF. J is TRBJ2-7 and V is TRBV27; D may be TRBD1 or TRBD2 (5 bases each). Per the germline V gene, CDR1 is MNHEY and CDR2 is SMNVEV (reference sequence). The CDR3 loop spans 12 amino acids. With 2 bases removed from V and 3 bases from J, the gap between germline ends came to 5 bases.

The chain links TRBV2 to TRBJ1-2; weak D call: TRBD1 (6 bases). CDR3 size: 14 residues. CDR1 and CDR2 from the germline V gene are SNHLY and FYNNEI. V was cut by 6 bases and J by 8 bases, with 19 bases left in between. The CDR3 DNA is TGTGCCAGCAGGGCTAATCCAGGGGATCTAGGCTACACCTTC. Translation gives CASRANPGDLGYTF.

The chain has TRBV27 and TRBJ1-3; D remains unclear. V was trimmed by 5 bases and J by 0 bases, leaving 11 bases between them. Germline V lookup: CDR1 MNHEY, CDR2 SMNVEV (reference sequence). CDR3 length: 15 residues. CDR3 nucleotide sequence: TGTGCCAGCAGTGCGGACGGATACTCTGGAAACACCATATATTTT. The encoded protein is CASSADGYSGNTIYF.

This chain uses TRBV28 with TRBJ1-4; 8 bases agree with TRBD1. The germline CDR1 and CDR2 sequences are MDHEN and SYDVKM. J was trimmed by 16 bases and V by 4 bases; bases with no gene match: 8. The CDR3 loop spans 12 amino acids. The CDR3 spells CASSSVWDRSFF. The CDR3 nucleotides read TGTGCCAGCAGTTCCGTCTGGGACAGGTCGTTTTTT.

V gene TRBV16 combines with J gene TRBJ2-2; 7 bases align to TRBD2. The CDR3 runs 16 residues. After removal of 4 bases from V and 2 bases from J, the junction contained 7 bases not matched to a gene. The V gene's germline CDR1 is KGHSY and CDR2 FQNENV. The CDR3 region is CASSPLSSGNTGELFF. The CDR3 DNA is TGTGCCAGCAGCCCTTTATCTAGCGGTAACACCGGGGAGCTGTTTTTT.